Below are 27 T cell receptor beta chains sequenced from a single sample in a study of radiotherapy plus CTLA-4 blockade in lung cancer. Profiling relied on immunoSEQ multiplex PCR, and the TCRdb table lists in-frame clones only, not all of them. The table has tens of thousands of clones, around 85% seen once. The material sequenced was peripheral blood, taken from a patient treated with radiotherapy plus ipilimumab. The receptors here all came from a human donor with non-small cell lung cancer who had a complete response to radiotherapy plus ipilimumab.

The rearrangement uses TRBV27 and TRBJ1-2; a possible D gene is TRBD1 (5 bases). Trimming stripped 6 bases from V and 0 bases from J, with 11 bases between. The CDR3 has 14 amino acids. In germline, CDR1 is MNHEY, CDR2 SMNVEV (reference sequence). CDR3 bases: TGTGCCAGCAGATCCGGGGGGGCTAACTATGGCTACACCTTC. Protein sequence: CASRSGGANYGYTF.

The V gene is TRBV4-1, the J gene TRBJ2-7, with 12 nucleotides matching TRBD1. This CDR3 has 14 residues. After removal of 3 bases from V and 4 bases from J, the junction contained 1 base not matched to a gene. CDR1 is MGHRA and CDR2 is YSYEKL in the germline V gene. Here the CDR3 DNA reads TGCGCCAGCAGCCAGGGACAGGGGGCATACGAGCAGTACGTC. Translated, it gives CASSQGQGAYEQYV.

The chain links TRBV6-1 to TRBJ1-1, with D hard to call. V was clipped by 0 bases and J by 3 bases, with 8 bases between them. The CDR3 covers 14 residues. Germline CDR1 is MNHNS and CDR2 is SASEGT. Here the CDR3 reads CASSEASGDTEAFF. The CDR3 nucleotides read TGTGCCAGCAGTGAAGCTTCCGGGGACACTGAAGCTTTCTTT.

The V and J genes are TRBV5-4 and TRBJ1-4; D not resolved. CDR3 length equals 14 residues. Per germline, CDR1 SGHNT and CDR2 YYREEE (reference sequence). Trimming cost V 2 bases and J 6 bases, with 11 bases left between them. CDR3 bases: TGTGCCAGCAGCTTAGGAGGGATTGATGAAAAACTGTTTTTT. As protein: CASSLGGIDEKLFF.

The chain uses TRBV6-4 and TRBJ1-6; tentatively, D is TRBD1 (5 bases). The CDR3 spans 13 residues. Deletions cut 2 bases from V and 7 bases from J, with 6 bases between. Germline V lookup: CDR1 MRHNA, CDR2 SNTAGT. The DNA of the CDR3 is TGTGCCAGCAGTGACCGGACAAATTCACCCCTCCACTTT. It yields the protein CASSDRTNSPLHF.

V and J are TRBV13 and TRBJ2-3; 12 bases align to TRBD2. Germline CDR1 and CDR2: PRHDT and FYEKMQ (reference sequence). The CDR3 sequence is 17 residues long. Trimming took 5 bases from V and 5 from J; bases not matched to a gene: 11. CDR3 residues: CASSPGLAGSSGDTQYF. The CDR3 bases are TGTGCCAGCAGCCCCGGACTAGCGGGGTCCTCGGGAGATACGCAGTATTTT.

The CDR3 DNA reads TGTGCCAGCAGCTTAGAACTAGACACCGGGGAGCTGTTTTTT. This sequence encodes CASSLELDTGELFF. The J gene is TRBJ2-2, the V gene TRBV7-9; tentatively, D is TRBD2 (5 bases). V lost 1 base to trimming and J lost 3 bases, with 6 bases between them. The germline V gene encodes CDR1 SEHNR and CDR2 FQNEAQ (reference sequence). The CDR3 sequence is 14 residues long.

This rearrangement joins TRBV28 to TRBJ1-5; TRBD1 agrees at 9 bases. V trimming: 4 bases; J trimming: 0 bases; junction bases outside the gene matches: 4. In germline, CDR1 is MDHEN, CDR2 SYDVKM. The CDR3 covers 16 residues. DNA for the CDR3: TGTGCCAGCAGTTCCAACAGGGGGCTTAGCAATCAGCCCCAGCATTTT. It specifies CASSSNRGLSNQPQHF.

The rearrangement uses TRBV20-1 and TRBJ2-7; 9 nucleotides align to TRBD1. Germline V lookup: CDR1 DFQATT, CDR2 SNEGSKA (reference sequence). The CDR3 contains 11 residues. V dropped 7 bases and J dropped 4; count of bases not matched to a gene: 2. The CDR3 loop is CSVDRGYEQYF. DNA of the CDR3: TGCAGTGTGGACAGGGGATACGAGCAGTACTTC.

The chain links TRBV6-1 to TRBJ2-1, with TRBD1 matching over 7 bases. From germline, CDR1 is MNHNS and CDR2 SASEGT. V lost 7 bases, J lost 1 base, and 4 bases stayed unmatched. This CDR3 comprises 14 residues. The CDR3 region is CASIPGQSYNEQFF. The CDR3 DNA follows: TGTGCCAGCATCCCGGGACAGTCCTACAATGAGCAGTTCTTC.

V is TRBV11-2 and J is TRBJ2-7; 7 bases map to TRBD1. CDR1 SGHAT and CDR2 FQNNGV come from the germline V gene. The CDR3 is 17 residues long. V was clipped by 5 bases and J by 0 bases; unmatched bases: 13. CDR3 region: CASSHRVTGFGSYEQYV. CDR3 bases: TGTGCCAGCAGCCACCGAGTGACAGGGTTCGGCTCCTACGAGCAGTACGTC.

By frequency in the sample, this clone is medium-sized. This sequence joins TRBV10-3 and TRBJ1-1, with 7 bases aligning to TRBD1. This CDR3 spans 14 amino acids. V lost 6 bases to trimming and J lost 1 base; unmatched junction nucleotides: 5. Looked up from germline, CDR1 is ENHRY and CDR2 is SYGVKD. DNA for the CDR3: TGTGCCATCAGGGGGACAGCCCCGAACACTGAAGCTTTCTTT. It is translated as CAIRGTAPNTEAFF.

The chain has TRBV7-2 and TRBJ2-5; TRBD1 agrees at 9 bases. Germline trimming cut 5 bases from V and 4 bases from J; bases unmatched to any gene: 5. The V gene's germline CDR1 is SGHTA and CDR2 FQGNSA. This CDR3 comprises 14 residues. CDR3 DNA sequence: TGTGCCAGCAGCCCCGACAGGGGGGGAGAGACCCAGTACTTC. Translation: CASSPDRGGETQYF.

DNA for the CDR3: TGTGCCAGCAGCTCCCGAGTAGTAACCGTCCTGGATACGCAGTATTTT. This encodes CASSSRVVTVLDTQYF. The J gene is TRBJ2-3, the V gene TRBV5-4; D is undetermined. Trimming left V 3 bases short and J 6 bases short, with 20 bases between. Per germline, CDR1 SGHNT and CDR2 YYREEE (reference sequence). The CDR3 totals 16 residues.

This chain joins TRBV12-5 and TRBJ1-1; D gene unclear. The V end lost 2 bases, the J end lost 1 base, and 8 bases lay between the germline ends. This CDR3 is 14 amino acids long. CDR1 LGHNT and CDR2 FRNRAP come from the germline V gene. The CDR3 here is CASGLRVWNTEAFF. The CDR3, as DNA: TGTGCTAGTGGTTTGAGAGTTTGGAACACTGAAGCTTTCTTT.

The chain employs TRBV30 and TRBJ1-1; no reliable D call. The germline V gene encodes CDR1 GTSNPN and CDR2 SVGIG (reference sequence). V was clipped by 4 bases and J by 2 bases, with 11 bases between them. This CDR3 comprises 13 residues. In nucleotides, the CDR3 is TGTGCCTGGAACGCCAATAGAAACACTGAAGCTTTCTTT. Translated, it gives CAWNANRNTEAFF.

The CDR3 region has the DNA TGCGCCAGCAGCTTGCCGGCGGGAGGGGGGGCAGATACGCAGTATTTT. Its translation: CASSLPAGGGADTQYF. V is TRBV5-1 and J is TRBJ2-3; 9 bases fit TRBD2. CDR3 size: 16 residues. Germline CDR1 reads SGHRS; CDR2 reads YFSETQ. With 1 base clipped from V and 4 bases from J, the junction kept 7 bases outside the gene matches.

The chain is built from TRBV7-8 and TRBJ1-3; maybe TRBD1 (6 bases). Germline CDR1 SGHVS, CDR2 FQNEAQ. V gave up 2 bases and J gave up 3 bases, with 11 bases separating them. The CDR3 loop spans 15 amino acids. The CDR3 coding sequence is TGTGCCAGCAGCTTACAGGGGATGGGTGGAAACACCATATATTTT. Translation: CASSLQGMGGNTIYF. Variable domain in full (rest from reference TRBV7-8 and TRBJ1-3): GAGVSQSPRYKVAKRGQDVALRCDPISGHVSLFWYQQALGQGPEFLTYFQNEAQLDKSGLPSDRFFAERPEGSVSTLKIQRTQQEDSAVYLCASSLQGMGGNTIYFGEGSWLTVV.

The V gene is TRBV7-9, the J gene TRBJ1-3; 7 nucleotides align to TRBD1. Germline CDR1 is SEHNR and CDR2 is FQNEAQ (reference sequence). This CDR3 region has 16 residues. J gave up 4 bases and V 5 bases, and 11 bases lay outside the gene matches. CDR3 loop: CASSPQTGRGGNTIYF. DNA for the CDR3: TGTGCCAGCAGCCCACAGACAGGGAGAGGCGGAAACACCATATATTTT. Supplemented by reference TRBV7-9 and TRBJ1-3, the full variable domain reads DTGVSQNPRHKITKRGQNVTFRCDPISEHNRLYWYRQTLGQGPEFLTYFQNEAQLEKSRLLSDRFSAERPKGSFSTLEIQRTEQGDSAMYLCASSPQTGRGGNTIYFGEGSWLTVV.

The CDR3 coding sequence is TGTGCCAGCAGCTTGGCGGGACAGGCGCTCAATCAGCCCCAGCATTTT. It is translated as CASSLAGQALNQPQHF. The chain combines TRBV5-8 with TRBJ1-5, with 8 bases identical to TRBD1. The J segment lost 3 bases and the V segment lost 0 bases, leaving 5 bases of the junction unmatched. This CDR3 has 16 amino acids. Germline CDR1 SGHTS, CDR2 YDEGEE.

This sequence joins TRBV5-1 and TRBJ2-7; 9 bases agree with TRBD1. Trimming at V came to 5 bases and at J to 2 bases, leaving 5 bases not matched to a gene. Germline V gene lookup returns CDR1 SGHRS and CDR2 YFSETQ. The CDR3 spans 14 residues. The CDR3 bases are TGCGCCAGCAGTTTACAGGGGGCACCCTACGAGCAGTACTTC. Its translation: CASSLQGAPYEQYF.

This clone was seen a few times. J is TRBJ2-1 and V is TRBV7-2; tentatively, D is TRBD1 (5 bases). Germline V CDR1 and CDR2: SGHTA, FQGNSA. V dropped 4 bases and J dropped 3 bases, with 16 bases sitting between them. The CDR3 covers 16 residues. As DNA, the CDR3 is TGTGCCAGCAGCTCGCCCGGAAGGGGAAACTACAATGAGCAGTTCTTC. As protein: CASSSPGRGNYNEQFF.

V is TRBV6-5 and J is TRBJ2-3; 9 nucleotides align to TRBD1. Germline V gene data show CDR1 as MNHEY and CDR2 as SVGAGI. The junction had 10 bases not matched to a gene; V was cut back by 8 bases and J by 4 bases. The CDR3 totals 15 residues. The CDR3 sequence: CASCPTGGRSDTQYF. The CDR3 DNA follows: TGTGCCAGCTGCCCGACAGGGGGACGGTCAGATACGCAGTATTTT.

This clone was detected only a few times. The rearrangement links TRBV7-9 to TRBJ1-3, with 7 bases fitting TRBD1. Trimming took 1 base from V and 4 from J; bases not matched to a gene: 1. Germline-derived CDR1 and CDR2 are SEHNR and FQNEAQ (reference sequence). This CDR3 is built from 14 residues. The CDR3 region is CASSLEGQGNTIYF. The CDR3 DNA reads TGTGCCAGCAGCTTAGAGGGACAGGGAAACACCATATATTTT.

V is TRBV6-5 and J is TRBJ1-2; D unclear. V was clipped by 0 bases and J by 4 bases, with 12 bases between them. There are 15 residues in the CDR3. CDR1 is MNHEY, CDR2 SVGAGI, per germline. CDR3: CASSYSSGIGYGYTF. DNA for the CDR3: TGTGCCAGCAGTTACTCGTCCGGTATTGGCTATGGCTACACCTTC.

The gene calls are TRBV6-1 and TRBJ2-1; TRBD2 aligns across 9 bases. The junction had 12 bases not matched to a gene; V was cut back by 4 bases and J by 2 bases. Germline CDR1 and CDR2: MNHNS and SASEGT. The CDR3 is made up of 18 amino acids. CDR3 amino acids: CASSAGISGSRAYNEQFF. CDR3 DNA sequence: TGTGCCAGCAGTGCCGGGATTAGCGGGAGTCGGGCCTACAATGAGCAGTTCTTC.

This clone came up a few times. The chain is built from TRBV10-3 and TRBJ1-2; D may be TRBD1 (6 bases). Germline CDR1 ENHRY, CDR2 SYGVKD. The CDR3 is 12 amino acids. With 7 bases removed from V and 8 bases from J, the gap between germline ends came to 14 bases. The CDR3 DNA follows: TGTGCCATCAAACAGGGTATGGAAGGCTACACCTTC. Translation gives CAIKQGMEGYTF.